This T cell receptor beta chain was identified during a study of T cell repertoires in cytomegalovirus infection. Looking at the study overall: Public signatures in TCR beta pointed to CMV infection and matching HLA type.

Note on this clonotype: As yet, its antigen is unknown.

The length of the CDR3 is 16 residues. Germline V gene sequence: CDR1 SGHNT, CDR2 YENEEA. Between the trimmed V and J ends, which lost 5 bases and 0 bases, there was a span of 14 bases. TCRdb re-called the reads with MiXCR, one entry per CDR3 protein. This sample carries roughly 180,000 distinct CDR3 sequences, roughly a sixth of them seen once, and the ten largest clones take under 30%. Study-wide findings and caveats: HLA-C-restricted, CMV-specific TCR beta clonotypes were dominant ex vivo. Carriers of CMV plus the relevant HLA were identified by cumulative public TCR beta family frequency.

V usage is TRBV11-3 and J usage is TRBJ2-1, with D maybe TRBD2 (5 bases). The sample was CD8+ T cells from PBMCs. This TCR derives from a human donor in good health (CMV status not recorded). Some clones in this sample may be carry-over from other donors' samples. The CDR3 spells CASSPEVRYSYNEQFF. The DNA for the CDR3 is TGTGCCAGCAGCCCGGAGGTGCGGTACTCCTACAATGAGCAGTTCTTC.